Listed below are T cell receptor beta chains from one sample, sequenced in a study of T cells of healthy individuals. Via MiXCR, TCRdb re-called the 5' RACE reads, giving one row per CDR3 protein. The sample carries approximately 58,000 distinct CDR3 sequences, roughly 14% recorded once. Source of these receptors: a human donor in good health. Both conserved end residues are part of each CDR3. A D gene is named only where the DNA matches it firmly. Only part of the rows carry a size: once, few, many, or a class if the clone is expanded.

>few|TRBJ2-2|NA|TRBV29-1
CSVEDWTTQNTGELFF
TGCAGCGTTGAAGACTGGACTACTCAGAACACCGGGGAGCTGTTTTTT
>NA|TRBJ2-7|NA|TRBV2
CASSDDSYEQYF
TGTGCCAGCAGTGACGACTCCTACGAGCAGTACTTC
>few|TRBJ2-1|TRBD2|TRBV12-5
CASGLSGGTFYEQFF
TGTGCTAGTGGTTTGTCGGGAGGGACTTTCTATGAGCAGTTCTTC
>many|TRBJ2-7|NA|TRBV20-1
CSARPRGPLDEQYF
TGCAGTGCTAGACCGCGGGGGCCCTTGGACGAGCAGTACTTC
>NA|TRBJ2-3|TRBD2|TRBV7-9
CASSLTSGTDTQYF
TGTGCCAGCAGCTTGACTAGCGGGACAGATACGCAGTATTTT
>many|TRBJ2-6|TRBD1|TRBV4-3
CASSQPDRAQGANVLTF
TGCGCCAGCAGCCAACCTGACAGGGCGCAAGGGGCCAACGTCCTGACTTTC
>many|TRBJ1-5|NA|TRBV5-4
CASSFLGNQPQHF
TGTGCCAGCAGCTTTTTGGGGAATCAGCCCCAGCATTTT
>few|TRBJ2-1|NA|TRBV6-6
CASSYSRNHEQFF
TGTGCCAGCAGTTACTCTAGAAACCATGAGCAGTTCTTC
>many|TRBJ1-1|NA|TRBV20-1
CSARGRVTEAFF
TGCAGTGCTAGAGGCAGGGTCACTGAAGCTTTCTTT
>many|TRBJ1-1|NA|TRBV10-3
CAISLDTTEAFF
TGTGCCATCAGCCTTGACACCACTGAAGCTTTCTTT
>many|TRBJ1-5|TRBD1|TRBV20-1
CSAKDRVSNQPQHF
TGCAGTGCTAAGGACAGGGTGAGCAATCAGCCCCAGCATTTT
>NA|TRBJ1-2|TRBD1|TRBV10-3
CAITPTGGTRGYTF
TGTGCCATCACCCCGACAGGGGGCACAAGGGGCTACACCTTC
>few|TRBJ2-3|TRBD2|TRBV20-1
CSASRGSGTDTQYF
TGCAGTGCTAGTCGCGGGAGTGGCACAGATACGCAGTATTTT
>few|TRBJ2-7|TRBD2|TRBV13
CASSPPTSGSREQYF
TGTGCCAGCAGCCCTCCGACTAGCGGGAGCCGCGAGCAGTACTTC
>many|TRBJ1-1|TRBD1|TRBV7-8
CASSGQGRTEAFF
TGTGCCAGCAGCGGACAGGGGAGGACTGAAGCTTTCTTT
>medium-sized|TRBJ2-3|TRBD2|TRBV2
CASSEIAGDDTQYF
TGTGCCAGCAGTGAAATAGCGGGAGATGACACGCAGTATTTT
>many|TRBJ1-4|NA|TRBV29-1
CSVAVSTNEKLFF
TGCAGCGTTGCGGTTTCAACTAATGAAAAACTGTTTTTT
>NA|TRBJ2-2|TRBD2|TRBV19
CASSIRGAGELFF
TGTGCCAGTAGTATACGGGGGGCCGGGGAGCTGTTTTTT
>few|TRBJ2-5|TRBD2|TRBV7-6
CASSQSSGMGETQYF
TGTGCCAGCAGCCAATCGAGCGGGATGGGGGAGACCCAGTACTTC
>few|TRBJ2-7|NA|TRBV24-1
CATSKTRLIVYEQYF
TGTGCCACCAGCAAGACGCGTCTCATCGTCTACGAGCAGTACTTC
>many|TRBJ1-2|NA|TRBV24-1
CATSDFSQKGGYTF
TGTGCCACCAGTGATTTTTCACAGAAGGGCGGCTACACCTTC
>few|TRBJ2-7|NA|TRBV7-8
CASTSPPGQGDEQYF
TGTGCCAGCACCTCTCCCCCGGGGCAGGGTGACGAGCAGTACTTC
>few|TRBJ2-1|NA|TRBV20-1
CSASWALHNEQFF
TGCAGTGCTAGTTGGGCTCTACACAATGAGCAGTTCTTC
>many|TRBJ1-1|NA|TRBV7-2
CASSLDPSMNTEAFF
TGTGCCAGCAGCTTAGATCCGAGCATGAACACTGAAGCTTTCTTT
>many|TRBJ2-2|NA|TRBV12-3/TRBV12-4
CASSLRVSGELFF
TGTGCCAGCAGTTTAAGGGTGTCCGGGGAGCTGTTTTTT
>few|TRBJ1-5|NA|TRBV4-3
CASSQDAGPHQPQHF
TGCGCCAGCAGCCAAGATGCAGGTCCGCATCAGCCCCAGCATTTT
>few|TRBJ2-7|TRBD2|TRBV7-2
CASSLVLAGGREQYF
TGTGCCAGCAGCTTAGTTCTAGCGGGGGGGCGCGAGCAGTACTTC
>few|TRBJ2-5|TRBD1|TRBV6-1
CASTKGQVQETQYF
TGTGCCAGCACCAAGGGACAGGTCCAAGAGACCCAGTACTTC
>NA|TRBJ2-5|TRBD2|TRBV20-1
CSATTTSGSGETQYF
TGCAGTGCTACCACGACTAGCGGGAGCGGAGAGACCCAGTACTTC
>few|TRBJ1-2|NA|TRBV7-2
CASSLLGRDYGYTF
TGTGCCAGCAGCTTATTGGGCAGGGACTATGGCTACACCTTC
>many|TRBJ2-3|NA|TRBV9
CASSVAIGSEGIF
NA
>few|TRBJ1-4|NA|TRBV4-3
CASSQDSRGEKLFF
TGCGCCAGCAGCCAAGACAGCCGAGGGGAAAAACTGTTTTTT
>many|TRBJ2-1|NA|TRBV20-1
CSARVGSSSYNEQFF
TGCAGTGCTAGAGTGGGGTCAAGCTCCTACAATGAGCAGTTCTTC
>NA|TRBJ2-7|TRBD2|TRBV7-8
CASSLVTAGKHYEQYF
TGTGCCAGCAGCTTAGTTACAGCGGGGAAACACTACGAGCAGTACTTC
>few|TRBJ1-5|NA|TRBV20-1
CSASRQVSNQPQHF
TGCAGTGCTAGCAGACAGGTTAGCAATCAGCCCCAGCATTTT
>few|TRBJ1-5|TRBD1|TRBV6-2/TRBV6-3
CASSYPRTGDQPQHF
TGTGCCAGCAGTTACCCAAGGACAGGGGATCAGCCCCAGCATTTT
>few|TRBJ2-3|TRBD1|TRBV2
CASSRNRGDTDTQYF
TGTGCCAGCAGCCGTAACAGGGGCGACACAGATACGCAGTATTTT
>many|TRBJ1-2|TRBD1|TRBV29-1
CSAWGQGTDGYTF
TGCAGCGCATGGGGACAGGGCACGGATGGCTACACCTTC
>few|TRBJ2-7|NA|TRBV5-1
CASSLAALSYEQYF
TGCGCCAGCAGCTTGGCCGCCCTCTCCTACGAGCAGTACTTC
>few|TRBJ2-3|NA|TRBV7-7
CASSQRPNTPDTQYF
TGTGCCAGCAGCCAGAGACCGAATACACCGGATACGCAGTATTTT
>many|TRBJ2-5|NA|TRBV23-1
CASSPDSKTQYF
TGCGCCAGCAGTCCCGATTCAAAGACCCAGTACTTC
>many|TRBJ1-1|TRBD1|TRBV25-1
CASSDLGQGGKTFF
TGTGCCAGCAGTGATCTGGGACAGGGAGGGAAAACTTTCTTT
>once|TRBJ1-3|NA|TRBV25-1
CASSAQLSGNTIYF
TGTGCCAGCAGTGCGCAGCTTTCTGGAAACACCATATATTTT
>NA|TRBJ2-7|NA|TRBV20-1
CSARGTPSEQYF
TGCAGTGCCCGAGGGACACCATCCGAGCAGTACTTC
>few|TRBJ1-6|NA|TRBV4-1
CASSQSESSYNSPLHF
TGCGCCAGCAGCCAATCGGAGAGCTCCTATAATTCACCCCTCCACTTT
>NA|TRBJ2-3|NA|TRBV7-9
CASSLNMGTDTQYF
TGTGCCAGCAGCTTAAACATGGGAACAGATACGCAGTATTTT
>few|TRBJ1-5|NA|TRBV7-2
CASSSRRNQPQHF
TGTGCCAGCAGCTCCCGGCGCAATCAGCCCCAGCATTTT
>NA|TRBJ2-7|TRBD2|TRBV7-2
CASSPPGLAYEQYF
TGTGCCAGCAGCCCGCCGGGACTAGCGTACGAGCAGTACTTC